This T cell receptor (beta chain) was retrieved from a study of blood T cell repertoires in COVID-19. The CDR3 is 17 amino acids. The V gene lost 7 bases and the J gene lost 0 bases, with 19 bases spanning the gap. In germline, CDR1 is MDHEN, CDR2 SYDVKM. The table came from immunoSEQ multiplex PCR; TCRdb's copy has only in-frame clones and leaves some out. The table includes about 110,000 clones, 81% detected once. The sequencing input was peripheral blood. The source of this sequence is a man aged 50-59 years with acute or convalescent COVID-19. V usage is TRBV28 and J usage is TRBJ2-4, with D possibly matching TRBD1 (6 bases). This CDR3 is CASTSPGDPIAKNIQYF. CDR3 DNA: TGTGCCAGCACATCCCCAGGGGACCCAATAGCCAAAAACATTCAGTACTTC.